This T cell receptor (beta chain) was recovered during a study of blood T cell repertoires in COVID-19. The wider study: COVID-19 samples from acute and convalescent phases originated in the United States, Italy and Spain. Nucleic acid was either cDNA or gDNA, and it came from T cells, B-cell-depleted T cells, or PBMCs.

V shed 3 bases, J shed 4 bases, and the junction held 6 bases outside the gene matches. Germline V lookup: CDR1 LGHDT, CDR2 YNNKEL (reference sequence). The CDR3 has 16 residues. Authors' data handling: The assay estimated nucleated cells by amplifying reference gene primers. Only in-frame clones appear in the TCRdb table, and some are missing; sequencing was by immunoSEQ multiplex PCR. V, J and clone size were drawn from that table, and D and trimming were deduced from the DNA. The sample shows about 140,000 clones, approximately 90% of them seen only once. The V call is TRBV3-1 (or the pseudogene TRBV3-2), the J call TRBJ2-3, with TRBD2 matching over 11 bases. Sequencing used peripheral blood. The clonotype was recovered from a woman between 40 and 55 years old with acute or convalescent COVID-19. In DNA form, the CDR3 reads TGTGCCAGCAGCCAGTTAGCGGGAGGGCCCCCAGATACGCAGTATTTT. It codes for CASSQLAGGPPDTQYF.